Here is one TCR beta chain with its context. The record originates from a study of cytomegalovirus exposure and HLA in healthy donors. Per germline, CDR1 LNHDA and CDR2 SQIVND (reference sequence). After removal of 9 bases from V and 2 bases from J, the junction contained 6 bases not matched to a gene. The CDR3 contains 15 residues. Use of 60 Vbeta and 13 Jbeta primers characterized the PCR. Study processing details: Later analysis identified roughly 82 million unique TCR beta chains, about 10 million shared. Produced via immunoSEQ multiplex PCR; TCRdb's table is partial and in-frame only. For V, J and clone size, that table is used; D and trimming come from the DNA. The table lists 100,000 to 150,000 clones, more than 60% of them singletons, with 13% in the top ten.

Sequencing input: PBMCs. V is TRBV19 and J is TRBJ1-3; 11 nucleotides align to TRBD1. The sequence derives from a woman aged 60-70 years in good health and CMV-seropositive. The CDR3 spells CASAKDRGPGNTIYF. The CDR3, as DNA: TGTGCCAGCGCGAAGGACAGGGGGCCTGGAAACACCATATATTTT.